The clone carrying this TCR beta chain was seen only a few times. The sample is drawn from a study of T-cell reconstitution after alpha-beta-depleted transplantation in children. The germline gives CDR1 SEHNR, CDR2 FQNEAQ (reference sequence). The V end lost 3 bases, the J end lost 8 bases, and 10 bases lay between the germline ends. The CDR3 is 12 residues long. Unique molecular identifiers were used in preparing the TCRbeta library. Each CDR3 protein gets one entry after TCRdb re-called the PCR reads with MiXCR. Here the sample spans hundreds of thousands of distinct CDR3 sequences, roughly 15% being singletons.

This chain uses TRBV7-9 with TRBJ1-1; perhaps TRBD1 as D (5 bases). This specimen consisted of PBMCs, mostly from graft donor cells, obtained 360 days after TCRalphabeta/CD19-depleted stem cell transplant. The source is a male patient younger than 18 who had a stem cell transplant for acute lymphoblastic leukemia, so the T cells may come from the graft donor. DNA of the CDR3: TGTGCCAGCAGCTTCCAGGGCGGGGAAGCTTTCTTT. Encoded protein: CASSFQGGEAFF.